This T cell receptor (beta chain) was captured by sequencing in a study of shared T cell receptors in the human thymus. Measured with immunoSEQ multiplex PCR; TCRdb has only the in-frame clones, and not every one. The data contain some 700,000 clones, approximately 83% of them singletons. Trimming removed 6 bases from V and 1 base from J; junction bases left unmatched: 9. The germline gives CDR1 KGHSH, CDR2 LQKENI. The CDR3 loop spans 17 amino acids. These records were also assigned to another study, of human thymus T cells. From that study: The donor group consisted of healthy Finnish infants who were having corrective surgery for congenital heart defects. The source of the thymus tissue was resections taken during corrective heart surgery. The related literature has documented a marked overlap of thymic repertoires among unrelated individuals.

The V call is TRBV18, the J call TRBJ2-2, with 9 positions matching TRBD1. The sequence was obtained from a girl under three years old with a congenital heart defect. Input material: thymocytes. This CDR3 is CASSHGTGPLNTGELFF. CDR3 DNA: TGTGCCAGCTCCCATGGGACAGGGCCTTTGAACACCGGGGAGCTGTTTTTT. The full variable domain, in which reference TRBV18 and TRBJ2-2 provide the parts outside the CDR3, is NAGVMQNPRHLVRRRGQEARLRCSPMKGHSHVYWYRQLPEEGLKFMVYLQKENIIDESGMPKERFSAEFPKEGPSILRIQQVVRGDSAAYFCASSHGTGPLNTGELFFGEGSRLTVL.